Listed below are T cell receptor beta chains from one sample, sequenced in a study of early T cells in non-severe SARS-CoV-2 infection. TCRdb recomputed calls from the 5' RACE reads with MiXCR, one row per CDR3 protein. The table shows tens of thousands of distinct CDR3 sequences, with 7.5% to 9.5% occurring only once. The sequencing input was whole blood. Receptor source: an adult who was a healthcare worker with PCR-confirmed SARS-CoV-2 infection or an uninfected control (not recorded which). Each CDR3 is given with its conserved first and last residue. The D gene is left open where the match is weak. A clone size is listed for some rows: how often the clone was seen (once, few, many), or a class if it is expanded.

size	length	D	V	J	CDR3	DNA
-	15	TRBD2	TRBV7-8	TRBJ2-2	CASRITSGIPGELFF	TGTGCCAGCAGGATTACTAGCGGAATTCCCGGGGAGCTGTTTTTT
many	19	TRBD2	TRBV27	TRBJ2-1	CASSLLGYLAASSYNEQFF	TGTGCCAGCAGTTTACTAGGTTATCTAGCGGCAAGCTCCTACAATGAGCAGTTCTTC
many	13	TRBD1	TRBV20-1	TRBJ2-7	CSALTGSGYEQYF	TGCAGTGCTTTGACAGGGTCTGGGTACGAGCAGTACTTC
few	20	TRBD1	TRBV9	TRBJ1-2	CASSPAGLGTVGPRNYGYTF	TGTGCCAGCAGCCCCGCAGGTCTCGGGACAGTAGGACCCCGTAACTATGGCTACACCTTC
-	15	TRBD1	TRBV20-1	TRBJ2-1	CSASQGASNDNEQFF	TGCAGTGCTAGTCAGGGGGCTAGCAACGACAATGAGCAGTTCTTC
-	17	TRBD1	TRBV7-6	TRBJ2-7	CASSSVVTTGASYEQYF	TGTGCCAGCAGCTCGGTAGTCACGACAGGGGCCTCCTACGAGCAGTACTTC
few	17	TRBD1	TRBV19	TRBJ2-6	CASSRQGRYSGANVLTF	TGTGCCAGTAGTAGACAGGGGCGCTACTCTGGGGCCAACGTCCTGACTTTC
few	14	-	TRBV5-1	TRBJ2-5	CASSFGALGQTQYF	TGCGCCAGCAGCTTCGGGGCTTTAGGGCAGACCCAGTACTTC
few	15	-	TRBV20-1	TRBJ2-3	CSASRAIRSTDTQYF	TGCAGTGCTTCCAGGGCGATCCGGTCCACAGATACGCAGTATTTT
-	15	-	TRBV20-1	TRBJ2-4	CSARDRRTTKNIQYF	TGCAGTGCTAGAGATCGAAGAACAACCAAAAACATTCAGTACTTC
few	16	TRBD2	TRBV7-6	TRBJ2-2	CASSSIAGAGTGELFF	TGTGCCAGCAGCTCGATAGCGGGGGCGGGCACCGGGGAGCTGTTTTTT
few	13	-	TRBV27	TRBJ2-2	CATRGISTGELFF	TGTGCCACCCGGGGGATTAGCACCGGGGAGCTGTTTTTT
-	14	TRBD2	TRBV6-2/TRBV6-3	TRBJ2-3	CASISSGGGDTQYF	TGTGCCAGCATTTCTAGCGGGGGTGGCGATACGCAGTATTTT
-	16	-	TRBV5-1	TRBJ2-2	CASSFLTGDGTGELFF	TGCGCCAGCAGCTTCCTGACGGGAGATGGCACCGGGGAGCTGTTTTTT
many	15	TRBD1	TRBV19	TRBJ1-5	CASSSWTGVHQPQHF	TGTGCCAGTAGTTCCTGGACAGGGGTTCATCAGCCCCAGCATTTT
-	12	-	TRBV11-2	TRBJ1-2	CASSPSPYGYTF	TGTGCCAGCAGCCCCTCACCGTACGGCTACACCTTC
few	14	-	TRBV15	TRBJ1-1	CATSGGYRDTEAFF	TGTGCCACCAGCGGGGGCTACAGGGACACTGAAGCTTTCTTT
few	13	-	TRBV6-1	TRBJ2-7	CASSELWGNEQYF	TGTGCCAGCAGTGAACTTTGGGGCAACGAGCAGTACTTC
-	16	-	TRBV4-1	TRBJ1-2	CASSQVLGGRFYGYTF	TGCGCCAGCAGCCAAGTGTTAGGAGGACGATTCTATGGCTACACCTTC
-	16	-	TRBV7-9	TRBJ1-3	CASIPRIGESGNTIYF	TGTGCCAGCATCCCACGGATAGGGGAGTCTGGAAACACCATATATTTT
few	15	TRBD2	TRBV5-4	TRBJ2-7	CASSLKGLAAYEQYF	TGTGCCAGCAGCTTAAAAGGACTAGCGGCCTACGAGCAGTACTTC
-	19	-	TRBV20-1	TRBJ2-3	CSAWPGQFREGLRTDTQYF	TGCAGTGCCTGGCCCGGACAGTTTCGAGAGGGTTTAAGGACAGATACGCAGTATTTT
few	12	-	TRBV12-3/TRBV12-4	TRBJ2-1	CASSLYHNEQFF	TGTGCCAGCAGTTTATACCACAATGAGCAGTTCTTC
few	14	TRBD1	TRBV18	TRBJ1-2	CASSPPGTGDGYTF	TGTGCCAGCTCACCACCCGGGACAGGGGATGGCTACACCTTC
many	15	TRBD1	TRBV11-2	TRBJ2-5	CASSFARGPRETQYF	TGTGCCAGCAGCTTTGCCAGGGGGCCTCGGGAGACCCAGTACTTC
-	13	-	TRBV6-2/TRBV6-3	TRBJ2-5	CASSRTPTGTQYF	TGTGCCAGCAGCCGGACTCCCACGGGGACCCAGTACTTC
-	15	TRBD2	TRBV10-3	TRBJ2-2	CAISETSGNTGELFF	TGTGCCATCAGTGAGACTAGCGGCAACACCGGGGAGCTGTTTTTT
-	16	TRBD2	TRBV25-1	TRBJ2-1	CASRIGEASGIDEQFF	TGTGCCAGCAGGATAGGGGAAGCTAGCGGGATTGATGAGCAGTTCTTC
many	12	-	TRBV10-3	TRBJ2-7	CAIGRLGYEQYF	TGTGCCATCGGCAGGTTAGGCTACGAGCAGTACTTC
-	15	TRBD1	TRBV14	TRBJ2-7	CASSQDRGLPYEQYF	TGTGCCAGCAGCCAAGACAGGGGGCTGCCCTACGAGCAGTACTTC
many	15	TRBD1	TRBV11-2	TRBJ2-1	CASSYTTGQGNEQFF	TGTGCCAGCAGCTATACGACTGGACAGGGCAATGAGCAGTTCTTC
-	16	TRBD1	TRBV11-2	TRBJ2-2	CASSLNPDRATGELFF	TGTGCCAGCAGCTTGAACCCTGACAGGGCGACCGGGGAGCTGTTTTTT
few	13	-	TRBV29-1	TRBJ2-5	CSVDFLGQETQYF	TGCAGCGTTGACTTTCTGGGTCAAGAGACCCAGTACTTC
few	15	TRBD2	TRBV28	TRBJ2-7	CASSLERGPSYEQYF	TGTGCCAGCAGTTTGGAGCGGGGTCCCTCCTACGAGCAGTACTTC
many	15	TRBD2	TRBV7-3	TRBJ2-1	CASSPGLAENNEQFF	TGTGCCAGCAGCCCTGGACTAGCGGAGAACAATGAGCAGTTCTTC
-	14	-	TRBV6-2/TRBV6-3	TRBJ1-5	CASSPDRFDQPQHF	TGTGCCAGCAGTCCTGACAGGTTCGATCAGCCCCAGCATTTT
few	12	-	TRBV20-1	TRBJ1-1	CSASLGGLEAFF	TGCAGTGCTAGTCTCGGGGGGCTTGAAGCTTTCTTT
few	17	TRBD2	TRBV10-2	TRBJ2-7	CASSEMTSGRAPYEQYF	TGCGCCAGCAGTGAGATGACTAGCGGGAGGGCTCCCTACGAGCAGTACTTC
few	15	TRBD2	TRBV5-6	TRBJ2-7	CASSEGLAGSYEQYF	TGTGCCAGCAGCGAAGGACTAGCGGGGTCCTACGAGCAGTACTTC
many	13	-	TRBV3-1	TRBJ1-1	CASSQAGNTEAFF	TGTGCCAGCAGCCAAGCTGGGAACACTGAAGCTTTCTTT
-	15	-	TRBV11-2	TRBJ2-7	CASSVGSPSSYEQYF	TGTGCCAGCAGCGTAGGGAGCCCTAGCTCCTACGAGCAGTACTTC
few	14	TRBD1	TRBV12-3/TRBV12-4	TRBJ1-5	CASRDRALNQPQHF	TGTGCCAGCAGGGACAGGGCCCTCAATCAGCCCCAGCATTTT
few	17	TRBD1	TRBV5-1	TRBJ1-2	CASSPSRDRVSFYGYTF	TGCGCCAGCAGCCCCTCGAGGGACAGGGTCTCCTTCTATGGCTACACCTTC
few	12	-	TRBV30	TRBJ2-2	CAWSEGSGELFF	TGTGCCTGGAGTGAGGGGAGCGGGGAGCTGTTTTTT
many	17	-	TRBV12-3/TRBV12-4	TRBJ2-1	CASSHLRTGPFYNEQFF	TGTGCCAGCAGTCACCTCCGGACGGGACCGTTTTACAATGAGCAGTTCTTC
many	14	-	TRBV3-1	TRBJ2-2	CASSQEAGRAELFF	TGTGCCAGCAGCCAAGAGGCCGGCCGAGCGGAGCTGTTTTTT
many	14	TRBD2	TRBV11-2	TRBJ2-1	CASSSSGSYNEQFF	TGTGCCAGCAGCTCTAGCGGGAGCTACAATGAGCAGTTCTTC